Following are 27 T cell receptor beta chains from one sample sequenced in a study of blood T cell repertoires in COVID-19. Clones were read by immunoSEQ multiplex PCR, and TCRdb kept only the in-frame ones, dropping some. The sample has approximately 460,000 clones, roughly nine tenths seen once. The sample comprised peripheral blood. The receptor source for this set is a man younger than 35 with COVID-19, enrolled during active disease.

The chain joins TRBV7-2 to TRBJ1-2, with TRBD1 as a possible D gene (5 bases). From germline, CDR1 is SGHTA and CDR2 FQGNSA. The CDR3 is 12 amino acids. V lost 4 bases and J 7 bases, leaving 10 bases between the germline ends. The CDR3 reads CASSSYGGGYTF. CDR3 in DNA: TGTGCCAGCAGCTCCTACGGGGGTGGCTACACCTTC.

The chain recombines TRBV19 with TRBJ2-1, with 8 bases that match TRBD2. This CDR3 is built from 12 residues. CDR1 and CDR2 from the germline V gene are LNHDA and SQIVND (reference sequence). Trimming removed 8 bases from V and 4 bases from J; junction bases left unmatched: 1. The CDR3 nucleotides are TGTGCCAGTGGCGGGGGGTACAATGAGCAGTTCTTC. This encodes CASGGGYNEQFF.

The rearrangement joins TRBV3-1 (or the pseudogene TRBV3-2) to TRBJ1-6, with 8 bases lining up with TRBD1. Per the germline V gene, CDR1 is LGHDT and CDR2 is YNNKEL (reference sequence). The CDR3 totals 15 residues. V lost 3 bases and J lost 5; bases outside the gene matches: 3. The CDR3 region has the DNA TGTGCCAGCAGCCACCCGACAGGGGATAATTCACCCCTCCACTTT. It encodes CASSHPTGDNSPLHF.

This chain's CDR3 is CASSQLAGPYEQYF. As DNA, the CDR3 is TGTGCCAGCAGCCAACTAGCGGGACCCTACGAGCAGTACTTC. The rearrangement joins TRBV3-1 (or the pseudogene TRBV3-2) to TRBJ2-7; 9 bases match TRBD2. Germline lookup yields CDR1 LGHDT and CDR2 YNNKEL (reference sequence). V lost 2 bases and J lost 2; bases outside the gene matches: 1. The CDR3 runs 14 residues.

This chain connects TRBV5-1 to TRBJ2-1, with TRBD2 matching 11 bases. The CDR3 runs to 15 residues. V shed 5 bases, J shed 6 bases, and the junction held 7 bases outside the gene matches. Germline CDR1 and CDR2: SGHRS and YFSETQ. In DNA form, the CDR3 reads TGCGCCAGCAGAACCGGGACTAGCGGCCCCAATGAGCAGTTCTTC. Amino acid sequence: CASRTGTSGPNEQFF.

The rearrangement joins TRBV5-1 to TRBJ2-1, with 8 bases matching TRBD1. Unmatched junction bases numbered 9, after V lost 3 bases and J lost 7 bases. Germline-derived CDR1 and CDR2 are SGHRS and YFSETQ. CDR3 length equals 15 residues. The CDR3 here is CASSSPGQAGNEQFF. CDR3 DNA: TGCGCCAGCAGCTCCCCGGGACAGGCGGGGAATGAGCAGTTCTTC.

V is TRBV24-1 and J is TRBJ2-3; the match to TRBD1 covers 8 bases. Germline V CDR1 and CDR2: KGHDR, SFDVKD. The CDR3 is made up of 14 amino acids. The J segment lost 8 bases and the V segment lost 3 bases, leaving 6 bases of the junction unmatched. The CDR3 spells CATSDPLTGATQYF. The CDR3 nucleotides read TGTGCCACCAGTGATCCTCTGACAGGGGCTACGCAGTATTTT.

The V and J genes are TRBV4-1 and TRBJ1-5; tentative D call: TRBD1 (6 bases). With 1 base removed from V and 7 bases from J, the gap between germline ends came to 8 bases. Germline V gives CDR1 MGHRA, CDR2 YSYEKL. CDR3 length: 13 residues. Written as DNA, the CDR3 is TGCGCCAGCAGCCAAGTGGGGGCCCAGCCCCAGCATTTT. Translating gives CASSQVGAQPQHF.

This clone appeared a single time. The chain uses TRBV5-4 and TRBJ1-4; 7 nucleotides match TRBD1. This CDR3 is built from 15 residues. The V segment lost 5 bases and the J segment 5 bases; nucleotides outside the gene matches: 9. Looked up from germline, CDR1 is SGHNT and CDR2 is YYREEE (reference sequence). This CDR3 is CASSLTGTVNEKLFF. For the CDR3, the DNA is TGTGCCAGCAGTCTCACCGGGACAGTCAATGAAAAACTGTTTTTT.

This clone was detected only once. This sequence joins TRBV5-8 and TRBJ1-5; no clear D. Germline CDR1 SGHTS, CDR2 YDEGEE. The CDR3 totals 12 residues. Trimming removed 2 bases from V and 12 bases from J, with 12 bases in between. The CDR3 spells CASSFEGPGQHF. CDR3 sequence (DNA): TGTGCCAGCAGCTTTGAGGGCCCTGGCCAGCATTTT.

The chain employs TRBV10-2 and TRBJ2-2; possibly TRBD2 for D (6 bases). Deletions cut 6 bases from V and 1 base from J, with 15 bases between. This CDR3 is 16 amino acids long. Germline CDR1 and CDR2: WSHSY and SAAADI. The CDR3 is CASRVDWGENTGELFF. In DNA form, the CDR3 reads TGCGCCAGCAGAGTTGACTGGGGGGAGAACACCGGGGAGCTGTTTTTT.

As for this clone: Different DNA sequences within this sample yield the same CDR3. The chain has TRBV6-5 and TRBJ1-5, with a possible D match to TRBD1 (5 bases). The CDR3 loop spans 13 amino acids. The V gene's germline CDR1 is MNHEY and CDR2 SVGAGI. V was shortened by 4 bases and J by 4 bases, with 8 bases between the two germline ends. CDR3 nucleotides: TGTGCCAGCAGTTTACAGGTTAATCAGCCCCAGCATTTT. Translation gives CASSLQVNQPQHF.

In DNA, the CDR3 is TGTGCCAGCAGCCAAGATTCCCGGGGCCAAGAGACCCAGTACTTC. It translates to CASSQDSRGQETQYF. The V and J genes are TRBV3-1 (or the pseudogene TRBV3-2) and TRBJ2-5; a possible D gene is TRBD2 (5 bases). The germline V and J ends were trimmed by 0 bases and 1 base, with 9 bases remaining between them. Germline CDR1 and CDR2: LGHDT and YNNKEL (reference sequence). The CDR3 totals 15 residues.

The chain recombines TRBV7-9 with TRBJ2-7; 7 nucleotides agree with TRBD1. CDR3 length: 15 residues. CDR1 and CDR2 (germline): SEHNR, FQNEAQ (reference sequence). V shed 5 bases, J shed 5 bases, and the junction held 12 bases outside the gene matches. As DNA, the CDR3 is TGTGCCAGCAGCCCGGACAGGTTAATCCCAAACGAGCAGTACTTC. Translation: CASSPDRLIPNEQYF.

The V gene is TRBV7-2, the J gene TRBJ2-1; D gene unclear. The CDR3 is made up of 15 amino acids. V was clipped by 2 bases and J by 6 bases, with 14 bases between them. The germline gives CDR1 SGHTA, CDR2 FQGNSA. CDR3 amino acids: CASSLRSRIGNEQFF. The CDR3 DNA reads TGTGCCAGCAGCTTACGTAGCCGCATTGGCAATGAGCAGTTCTTC.

This chain links TRBV27 with TRBJ2-7; 13 bases fit TRBD2. The CDR3 length is 18 residues. V gave up 4 bases and J gave up 0 bases; unmatched junction bases: 9. The V gene's germline CDR1 is MNHEY and CDR2 SMNVEV (reference sequence). The CDR3 nucleotides are TGTGCCAGCAGTTCCCCGACTAGCGGGAGGCTAAGCTCCTACGAGCAGTACTTC. Its protein is CASSSPTSGRLSSYEQYF.

This chain uses TRBV6-2 or TRBV6-3 with TRBJ2-7; TRBD1 might be the D (5 bases). The CDR3 has 16 residues. Deletions cut 0 bases from V and 0 bases from J, with 12 bases between. Germline lookup yields CDR1 MNHEY and CDR2 SVGEGT. CDR3 region: CASSYSITGYSYEQYF. CDR3 in DNA: TGTGCCAGCAGTTACTCGATAACAGGTTACTCCTACGAGCAGTACTTC.

The chain is built from TRBV19 and TRBJ2-6; 9 nucleotides align to TRBD1. Germline CDR1 and CDR2: LNHDA and SQIVND (reference sequence). The CDR3 sequence is 19 residues long. V lost 5 bases to trimming and J lost 2 bases; unmatched junction nucleotides: 13. CDR3 protein: CASSSYATGQGAGANVLTF. CDR3 DNA: TGTGCCAGTAGTTCTTACGCTACGGGACAGGGTGCTGGGGCCAACGTCCTGACTTTC.

This sequence joins TRBV4-2 and TRBJ2-2; the D is unclear. Deletions cut 0 bases from V and 4 bases from J, with 6 bases between. The CDR3 covers 14 residues. From germline, CDR1 is LGHNA and CDR2 YNFKEQ. CDR3 DNA: TGTGCCAGCAGCCAAGATACCGGCACCGGGGAGCTGTTTTTT. Its protein product is CASSQDTGTGELFF.

The table lists this clone with a count of one. The V gene is TRBV27, the J gene TRBJ1-1; D possibly corresponds to TRBD1 (6 bases). V was shortened by 1 base and J by 6 bases, with 18 bases between the two germline ends. CDR1 MNHEY and CDR2 SMNVEV come from the germline V gene (reference sequence). The CDR3 covers 16 residues. CDR3 DNA sequence: TGTGCCAGCAGTTTATTGTGGGCCACAGGGTTATCTGAAGCTTTCTTT. It specifies CASSLLWATGLSEAFF.

The rearrangement uses TRBV11-2 and TRBJ2-5, with 9 bases identical to TRBD2. This CDR3 region has 16 residues. Germline assignment: CDR1 SGHAT and CDR2 FQNNGV. Germline trimming cut 4 bases from V and 3 bases from J; bases unmatched to any gene: 9. Here the CDR3 reads CASSSRNLAGKETQYF. In nucleotides, the CDR3 is TGTGCCAGCAGCTCACGTAACCTAGCGGGGAAAGAGACCCAGTACTTC.

The gene calls are TRBV19 and TRBJ2-3; 10 nucleotides agree with TRBD2. J was trimmed by 1 base and V by 9 bases; bases with no gene match: 13. The CDR3 covers 17 residues. Germline CDR1 is LNHDA and CDR2 is SQIVND (reference sequence). The CDR3 here is CARPGTLAGARTDTQYF. The CDR3 region has the DNA TGTGCCAGGCCAGGGACTCTAGCGGGGGCCCGCACAGATACGCAGTATTTT. The full variable domain, rest sourced from reference TRBV19 and TRBJ2-3, is DGGITQSPKYLFRKEGQNVTLSCEQNLNHDAMYWYRQDPGQGLRLIYYSQIVNDFQKGDIAEGYSVSREKKESFPLTVTSAQKNPTAFYLCARPGTLAGARTDTQYFGPGTRLTVL.

The rearrangement joins TRBV27 to TRBJ2-7; 10 positions match TRBD1. The CDR3 is 15 amino acids. The germline V gene encodes CDR1 MNHEY and CDR2 SMNVEV (reference sequence). The V and J ends lost 0 bases and 2 bases, in that order; junction bases with no gene match: 1. In DNA, the CDR3 is TGTGCCAGCAGTTTATCCGGGACAGGGGCCTACGAGCAGTACTTC. It is translated as CASSLSGTGAYEQYF.

The V gene is TRBV4-1, the J gene TRBJ2-7, with D tentatively TRBD2 (6 bases). The V gene's germline CDR1 is MGHRA and CDR2 YSYEKL. The CDR3 length is 18 residues. V was clipped by 3 bases and J by 5 bases, with 26 bases between them. CDR3 region: CASSQRLYGGDLAHEQYF. CDR3 nucleotides: TGCGCCAGCAGCCAGAGGTTGTACGGCGGGGACTTGGCTCACGAGCAGTACTTC.

This chain links TRBV10-1 with TRBJ2-5; D gene uncertain. Germline CDR1 WNHNN, CDR2 SYGVQD (reference sequence). Trimming pared 11 bases from V and 2 bases from J, leaving 18 bases between. This CDR3 has 14 amino acids. CDR3 region: CAGPPTRPQETQYF. DNA of the CDR3: TGCGCCGGTCCGCCCACTCGTCCTCAAGAGACCCAGTACTTC.

The chain uses TRBV7-9 and TRBJ1-1; TRBD1 matches 8 bases. V gave up 6 bases and J gave up 2 bases; unmatched junction bases: 5. Germline lookup yields CDR1 SEHNR and CDR2 FQNEAQ (reference sequence). The CDR3 has 14 residues. CDR3 amino acids: CASRLTGGNTEAFF. The DNA of the CDR3 is TGTGCCAGCAGGTTAACAGGGGGAAACACTGAAGCTTTCTTT. Variable domain in full (rest from reference TRBV7-9 and TRBJ1-1): DTGVSQNPRHKITKRGQNVTFRCDPISEHNRLYWYRQTLGQGPEFLTYFQNEAQLEKSRLLSDRFSAERPKGSFSTLEIQRTEQGDSAMYLCASRLTGGNTEAFFGQGTRLTVV.

The chain has TRBV6-5 and TRBJ1-2; D is unclear. The length of the CDR3 is 12 residues. Germline CDR1 reads MNHEY; CDR2 reads SVGAGI. Trimming left V 10 bases short and J 8 bases short, with 17 bases between. The CDR3 nucleotides are TGTGCCACCCGGTCTCAGCGAGAGGGCTACACCTTC. Translation: CATRSQREGYTF.